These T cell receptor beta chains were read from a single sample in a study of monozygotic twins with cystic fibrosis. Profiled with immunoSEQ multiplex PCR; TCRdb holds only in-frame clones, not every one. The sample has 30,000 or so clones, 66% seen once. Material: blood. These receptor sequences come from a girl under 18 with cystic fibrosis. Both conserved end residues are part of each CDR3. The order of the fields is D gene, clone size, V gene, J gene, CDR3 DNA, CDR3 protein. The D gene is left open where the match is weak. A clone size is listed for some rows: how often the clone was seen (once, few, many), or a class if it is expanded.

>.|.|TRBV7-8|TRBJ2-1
TGTGCCAGCACAAAATATACGGATCTAGCGCGTGAGCAGTTCTTC
CASTKYTDLAREQFF
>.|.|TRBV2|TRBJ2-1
TGTGCCAGCAGGGGCTACAATGAGCAGTTCTTC
CASRGYNEQFF
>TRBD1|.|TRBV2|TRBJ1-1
TGTGCCAGCAGAGCGACAGGGGGTGCTTTCTTT
CASRATGGAFF
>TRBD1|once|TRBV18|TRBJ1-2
TGTGCCAGCTCACCTGGACAGGGGGCGGCTGGCCTTGGCTACACCTTC
CASSPGQGAAGLGYTF
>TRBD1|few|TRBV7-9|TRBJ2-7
TGTGCCAGCAGCTTAACGGGACAGGGGTCCTACGAGCAGTACTTC
CASSLTGQGSYEQYF
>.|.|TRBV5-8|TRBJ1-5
TGTGCCAGCACCCAGTGGGGGGGCGGGGTCGATCAGCCCCAGCATTTT
CASTQWGGGVDQPQHF
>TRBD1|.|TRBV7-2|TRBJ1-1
TGTGCCAGCAGCTTCGGGACAGGGGCTCGGAACACTGAAGCTTTCTTT
CASSFGTGARNTEAFF
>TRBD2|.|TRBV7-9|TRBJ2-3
TGTGCCAGCAGCTTAACCCAGGGACTAGCAGCCTCAGATACGCAGTATTTT
CASSLTQGLAASDTQYF
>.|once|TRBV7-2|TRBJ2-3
TGTGCCAGCAGCTTAGTCCGGAACACAGATACGCAGTATTTT
CASSLVRNTDTQYF
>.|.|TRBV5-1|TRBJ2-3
TGCGCCAGCAGCTTGGCCGGCAGTTGGACAGATACGCAGTATTTT
CASSLAGSWTDTQYF
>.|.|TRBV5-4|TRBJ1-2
TGTGCCAGCAGCCCCATCCCTAACTATGGCTATGGCTACACCTTC
CASSPIPNYGYGYTF
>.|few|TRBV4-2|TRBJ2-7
TGTGCCAGCAGCCAAGTCTGGGGGACCTACGAGCAGTACTTC
CASSQVWGTYEQYF
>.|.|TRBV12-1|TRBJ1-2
TGTGCCAGCAGCTTTCCCTTAGACAGTAACTATGGCTACACCTTC
CASSFPLDSNYGYTF
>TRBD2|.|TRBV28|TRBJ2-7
TGTGCCAGCAGTTTGGTGGAAGCGGGGAGCTACGAGCAGTACTTC
CASSLVEAGSYEQYF
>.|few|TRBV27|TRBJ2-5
TGTGCCAGCAGTCCGCCGGGACGGGAGACCCAGTACTTC
CASSPPGRETQYF
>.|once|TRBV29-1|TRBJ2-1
TGCAGCGTTCGGACAGGGCCCCTAGCGGGACCAAAAATAGACAATGAGCAGTTCTTC
CSVRTGPLAGPKIDNEQFF
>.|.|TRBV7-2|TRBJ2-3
TGTGCCAGCAGCACAGGACACACAGATACGCAGTATTTT
CASSTGHTDTQYF
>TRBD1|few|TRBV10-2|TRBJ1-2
TGCGCCACCGACCGACAGGGCGGCTATGGCTACACCTTC
CATDRQGGYGYTF
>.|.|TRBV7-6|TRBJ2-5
TGTGCCAGCAGCTTAGGAGAGCTGCTTGAAGAGACCCAGTACTTC
CASSLGELLEETQYF
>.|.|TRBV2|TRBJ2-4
TGTGCCAGCACCTCGACCCTGGGGGTGGACATTCAGTACTTC
CASTSTLGVDIQYF
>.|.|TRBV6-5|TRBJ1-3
TGTGCCAGCAGTCGACAGTCAAGCTCTGGAAACACCATATATTTT
CASSRQSSSGNTIYF
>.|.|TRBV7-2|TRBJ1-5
TGTGCCAGCAGCCCATTGAGGGCACAGCCCCAGCATTTT
CASSPLRAQPQHF
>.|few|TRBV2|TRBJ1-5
TGTGCCAGCAGAACAGGGATCCAGCCCCAGCATTTT
CASRTGIQPQHF
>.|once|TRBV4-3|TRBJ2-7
TGCGCCAGCAGCCAAGATGCCTACTACGAGCAGTACTTC
CASSQDAYYEQYF
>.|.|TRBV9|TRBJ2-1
TGTGCCAGCAGCGGGGTAGCGTTTGGGAATGAGCAGTTCTTC
CASSGVAFGNEQFF
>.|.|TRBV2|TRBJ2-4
TGTGCCGGTAGTTCCAACCTAGCCAAAAACATTCAGTACTTC
CAGSSNLAKNIQYF
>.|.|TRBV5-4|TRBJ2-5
TGTGCCAGCAGCGCAACGGGACGCCTCAGGGAGACCCAGTACTTC
CASSATGRLRETQYF
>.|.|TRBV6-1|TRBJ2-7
TGTGCCAGCAGTGCCAATGTCGTTTTCCTTTACTACGAGCAGTACTTC
CASSANVVFLYYEQYF
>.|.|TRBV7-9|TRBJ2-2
TGTGCCAGCAGCTCAGGGTGGGGAGAGTCCGGGGAGCTGTTTTTT
CASSSGWGESGELFF
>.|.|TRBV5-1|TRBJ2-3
TGCGCCAGCAGCTCCGGAGGTAGCGATACGCAGTATTTT
CASSSGGSDTQYF
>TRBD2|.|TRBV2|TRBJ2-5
TGTGCCAGCAGTGGACTAGCGGGAGGGAGGGAGACCCAGTACTTC
CASSGLAGGRETQYF
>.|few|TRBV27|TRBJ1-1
TGTGCCAGCATCTCCAGACAGACCGCTGAAGCTTTCTTT
CASISRQTAEAFF
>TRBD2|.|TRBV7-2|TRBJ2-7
TGTGCCAGCAGCGGACTAGCGGCCTACGAGCAGTACTTC
CASSGLAAYEQYF
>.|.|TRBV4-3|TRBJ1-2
TGCGCCAGCAGCCAAGAATACGGGGATATCTATGGCTACACCTTC
CASSQEYGDIYGYTF
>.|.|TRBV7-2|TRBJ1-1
TGTGCCAGCAGACCTGAGTGGCGAAGGACTGAAGCTTTCTTT
CASRPEWRRTEAFF
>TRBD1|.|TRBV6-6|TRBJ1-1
TGTGCCAGCAGTTACCCGACAGGGGGCACTGAAGCTTTCTTT
CASSYPTGGTEAFF
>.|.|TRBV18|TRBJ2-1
TGTGCCAGCTCACCAGTAGGACTATCCAGAAGTGAGCAGTTCTTC
CASSPVGLSRSEQFF
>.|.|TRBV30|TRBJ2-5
TGTGCCTGGGCCCCCGGGGCGGAGACCCAGTACTTC
CAWAPGAETQYF
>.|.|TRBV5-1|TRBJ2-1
TGCGCCAGCCCCCGCTCCTCGAAGGGCTACAATGAGCAGTTCTTC
CASPRSSKGYNEQFF
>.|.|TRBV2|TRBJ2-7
TGTGCCAGCAGTGTCCCAGGGGATTTCGAGCAGTACTTC
CASSVPGDFEQYF
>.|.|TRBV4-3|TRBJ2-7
TGCGCCAGCAGCCAAGATAGGGGAACCGAGCAGTACTTC
CASSQDRGTEQYF
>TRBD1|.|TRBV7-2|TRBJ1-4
TGTGCCAGCAGCTCCGGACAGGGGGCTTTTGCAACTAATGAAAAACTGTTTTTT
CASSSGQGAFATNEKLFF
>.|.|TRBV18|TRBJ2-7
TGTGCCAGCTCATTTGAGACAGCAAGTTTGGAGCAGTACTTC
CASSFETASLEQYF
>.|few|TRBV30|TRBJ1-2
TGTGCCTGGAGTCTCGGGGGGAACTATGGCTACACCTTC
CAWSLGGNYGYTF
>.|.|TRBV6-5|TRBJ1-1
TGTGCCAGCAACGGCGGTGGGTTGGGAGACACTGAAGCTTTCTTT
CASNGGGLGDTEAFF
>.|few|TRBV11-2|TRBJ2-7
TGTGCCAGCAGCTTAGGAACTCTGGAGGCCTACGAGCAGTACTTC
CASSLGTLEAYEQYF
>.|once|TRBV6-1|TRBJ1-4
TGTGCCAGCAGATCGTGGGAAAAACTGTTTTTT
CASRSWEKLFF
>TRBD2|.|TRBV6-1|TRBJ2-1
TGTGCCAGCAGTCTTAGGCTAGCGGGAAACAATGAGCAGTTCTTC
CASSLRLAGNNEQFF
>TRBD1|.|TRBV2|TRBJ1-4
TGTGCCAGCAGTTTATACGGACAGGCGGTTAATGAAAAACTGTTTTTT
CASSLYGQAVNEKLFF
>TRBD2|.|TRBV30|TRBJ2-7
TGTGCCTGGAGTGTATCGGGGGGGGGCTCCTACGAGCAGTACTTC
CAWSVSGGGSYEQYF
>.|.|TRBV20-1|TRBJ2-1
TGCAGCCCCACAGGTAATGAGCAGTTCTTC
CSPTGNEQFF
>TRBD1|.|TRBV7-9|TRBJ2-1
TGTGCCAGCAGCTTATCGACGGGACAGAGATACAATGAGCAGTTCTTC
CASSLSTGQRYNEQFF
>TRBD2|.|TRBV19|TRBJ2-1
TGTGCCAGTAGTATGGACCACGGGACTAGCGGCTACAATGAGCAGTTCTTC
CASSMDHGTSGYNEQFF
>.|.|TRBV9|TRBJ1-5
TGTGCCAGCAGCGTAGCCGGGGGAGATCAGCCCCAGCATTTT
CASSVAGGDQPQHF
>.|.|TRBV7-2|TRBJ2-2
TGTGCCAGCAGCTTAAGAGAGGGGAACACCGGGGAGCTGTTTTTT
CASSLREGNTGELFF